This T cell receptor (beta chain) was found in a study of CXCR3-negative and CXCR3-positive naive CD8 T cells. Study-level information: The study obtained 140 million or so TRB reads, about 1.5 +/- 0.3 million per library.

Worth noting for this clonotype: Its specificity is unknown.

Carrying UMI labels, the TRB cDNA libraries were prepared through 5' RACE. TCRdb re-called the 5' RACE reads; one entry per CDR3 protein, DNA not given. The sample yields around 160,000 distinct CDR3 sequences, of which the top ten take up 0.25% to 0.3%. CD45RO-CCR7+CD27+CD95- marked naive CD8+ T cells. The CDR3 covers 13 residues. Germline V gives CDR1 LNHDA, CDR2 SQIVND (reference sequence). Study-level findings and limits: Higher TRB CDR3 hydrophobicity marked CXCR3-positive naive cells relative to CXCR3-negative naive cells.

The chain recombines TRBV19 with TRBJ1-5. The sequenced sample was naive CXCR3+ CD8+ T cells from blood. As for subset: CD45RO-CCR7+CD27+CD95- naive CD8+ T cells expressing CXCR3 (TNR3+). The receptor was isolated from a human donor in good health. Some clones in this sample may be carry-over from other donors' samples. CDR3 region: CASSLQQDQPQHF.